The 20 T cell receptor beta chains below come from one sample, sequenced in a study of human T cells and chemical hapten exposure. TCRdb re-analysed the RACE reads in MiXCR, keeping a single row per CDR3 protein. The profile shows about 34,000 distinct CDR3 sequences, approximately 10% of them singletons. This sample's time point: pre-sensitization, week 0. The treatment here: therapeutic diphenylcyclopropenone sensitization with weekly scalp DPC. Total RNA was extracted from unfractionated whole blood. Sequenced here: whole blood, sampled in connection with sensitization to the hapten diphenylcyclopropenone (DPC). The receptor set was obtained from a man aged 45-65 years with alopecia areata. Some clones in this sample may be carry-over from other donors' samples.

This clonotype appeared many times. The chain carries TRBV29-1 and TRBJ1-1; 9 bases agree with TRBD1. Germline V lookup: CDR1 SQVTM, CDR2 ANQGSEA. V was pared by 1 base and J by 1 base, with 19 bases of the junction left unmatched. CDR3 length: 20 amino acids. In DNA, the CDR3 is TGCAGCGTTGAAGTTGTTCCGGGACAGGGATGGGGAGTGGGGAACACTGAAGCTTTCTTT. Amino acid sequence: CSVEVVPGQGWGVGNTEAFF.

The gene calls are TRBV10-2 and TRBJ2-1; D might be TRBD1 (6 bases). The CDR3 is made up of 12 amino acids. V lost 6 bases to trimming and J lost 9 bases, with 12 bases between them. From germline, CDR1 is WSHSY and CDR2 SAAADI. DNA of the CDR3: TGCGCCAGCAGCTTACAGGGATTTGAGCAGTTCTTC. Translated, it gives CASSLQGFEQFF.

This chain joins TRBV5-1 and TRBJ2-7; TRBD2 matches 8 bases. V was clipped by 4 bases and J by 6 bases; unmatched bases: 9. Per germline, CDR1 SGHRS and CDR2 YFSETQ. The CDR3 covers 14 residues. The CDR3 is CASSPIGRAGEQYF. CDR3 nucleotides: TGCGCCAGCAGCCCAATCGGGAGGGCCGGCGAGCAGTACTTC.

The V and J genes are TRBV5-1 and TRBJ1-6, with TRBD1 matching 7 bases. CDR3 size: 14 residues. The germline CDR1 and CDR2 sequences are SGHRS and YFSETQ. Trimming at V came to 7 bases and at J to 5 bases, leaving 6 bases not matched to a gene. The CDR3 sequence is CASRRDRDNSPLHF. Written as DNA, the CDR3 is TGCGCCAGCCGCCGGGACAGAGATAATTCACCCCTCCACTTT.

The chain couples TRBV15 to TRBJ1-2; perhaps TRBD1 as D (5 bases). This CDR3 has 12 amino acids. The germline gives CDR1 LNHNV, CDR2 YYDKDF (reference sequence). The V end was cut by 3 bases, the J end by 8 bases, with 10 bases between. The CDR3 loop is CATSRGRRGYTF. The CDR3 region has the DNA TGTGCCACCAGCAGGGGACGGCGGGGCTACACCTTC. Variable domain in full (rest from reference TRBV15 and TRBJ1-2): DAMVIQNPRYQVTQFGKPVTLSCSQTLNHNVMYWYQQKSSQAPKLLFHYYDKDFNNEADTPDNFQSRRPNTSFCFLDIRSPGLGDTAMYLCATSRGRRGYTFGSGTRLTVV.

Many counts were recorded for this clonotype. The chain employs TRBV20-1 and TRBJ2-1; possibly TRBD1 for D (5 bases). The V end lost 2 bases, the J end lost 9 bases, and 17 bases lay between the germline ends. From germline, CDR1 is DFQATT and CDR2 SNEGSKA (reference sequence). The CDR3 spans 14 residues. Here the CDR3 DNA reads TGCAGTGCTAGAAACCCCTACCCACAGGTTGAGCAGTTCTTC. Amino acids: CSARNPYPQVEQFF.

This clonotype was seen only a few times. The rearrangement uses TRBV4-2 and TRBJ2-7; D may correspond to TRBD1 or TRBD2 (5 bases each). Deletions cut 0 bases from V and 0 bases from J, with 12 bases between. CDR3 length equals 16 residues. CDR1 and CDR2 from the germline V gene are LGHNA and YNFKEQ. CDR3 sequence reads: CASSQERGRSSYEQYF. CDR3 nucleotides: TGTGCCAGCAGCCAAGAAAGGGGACGGAGCTCCTACGAGCAGTACTTC.

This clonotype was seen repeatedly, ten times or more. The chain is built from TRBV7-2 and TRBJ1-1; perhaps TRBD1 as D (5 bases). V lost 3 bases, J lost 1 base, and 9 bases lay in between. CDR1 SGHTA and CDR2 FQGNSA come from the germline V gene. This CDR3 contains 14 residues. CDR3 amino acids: CASSFAQENTEAFF. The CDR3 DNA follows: TGTGCCAGCAGCTTCGCACAGGAGAACACTGAAGCTTTCTTT.

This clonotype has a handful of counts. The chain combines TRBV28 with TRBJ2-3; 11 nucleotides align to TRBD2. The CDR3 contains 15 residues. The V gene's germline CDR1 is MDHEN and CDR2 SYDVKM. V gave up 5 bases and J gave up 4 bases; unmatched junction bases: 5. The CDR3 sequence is CASSVSGRGADTQYF. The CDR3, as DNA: TGTGCCAGCAGTGTTAGCGGGAGGGGGGCAGATACGCAGTATTTT.

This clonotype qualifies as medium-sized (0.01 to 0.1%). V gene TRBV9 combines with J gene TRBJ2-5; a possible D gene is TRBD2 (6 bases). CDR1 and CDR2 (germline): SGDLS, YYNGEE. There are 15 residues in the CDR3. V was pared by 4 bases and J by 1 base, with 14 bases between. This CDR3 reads CASSSLGGAQETQYF. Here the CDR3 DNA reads TGTGCCAGCAGCTCCCTCGGCGGGGCCCAAGAGACCCAGTACTTC.

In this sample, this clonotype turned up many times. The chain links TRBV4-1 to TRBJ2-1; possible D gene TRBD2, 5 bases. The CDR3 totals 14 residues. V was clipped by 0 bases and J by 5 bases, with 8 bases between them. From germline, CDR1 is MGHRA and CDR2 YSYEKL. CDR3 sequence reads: CASSQDKADNEQFF. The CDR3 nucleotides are TGCGCCAGCAGCCAAGATAAAGCGGACAATGAGCAGTTCTTC.

The CDR3 DNA reads TGTGCCAGCAGGTCTGATAATCAGCCCCAGCATTTT. As protein: CASRSDNQPQHF. The V and J genes are TRBV2 and TRBJ1-5; no reliable D call. The CDR3 has 12 residues. Trimming stripped 6 bases from V and 4 bases from J, with 7 bases between. CDR1 is SNHLY and CDR2 is FYNNEI in the germline V gene.

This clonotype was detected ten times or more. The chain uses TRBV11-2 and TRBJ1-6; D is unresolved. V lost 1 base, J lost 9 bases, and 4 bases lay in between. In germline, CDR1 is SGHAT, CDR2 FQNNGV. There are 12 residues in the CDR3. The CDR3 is CASSLVGSPLHF. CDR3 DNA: TGTGCCAGCAGCTTAGTTGGTTCACCCCTCCACTTT. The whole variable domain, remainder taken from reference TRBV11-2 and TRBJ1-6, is EAGVAQSPRYKIIEKRQSVAFWCNPISGHATLYWYQQILGQGPKLLIQFQNNGVVDDSQLPKDRFSAERLKGVDSTLKIQPAKLEDSAVYLCASSLVGSPLHFGNGTRLTVT.

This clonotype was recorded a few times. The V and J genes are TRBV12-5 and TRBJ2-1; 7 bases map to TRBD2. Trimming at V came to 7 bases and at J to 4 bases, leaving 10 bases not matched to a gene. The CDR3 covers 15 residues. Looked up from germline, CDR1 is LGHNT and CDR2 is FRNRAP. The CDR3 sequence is CASDPPGLTYNEQFF. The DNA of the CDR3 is TGTGCTAGTGACCCTCCGGGACTAACGTACAATGAGCAGTTCTTC. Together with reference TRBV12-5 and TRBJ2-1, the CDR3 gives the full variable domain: DARVTQTPRHKVTEMGQEVTMRCQPILGHNTVFWYRQTMMQGLELLAYFRNRAPLDDSGMPKDRFSAEMPDATLATLKIQPSEPRDSAVYFCASDPPGLTYNEQFFGPGTRLTVL.

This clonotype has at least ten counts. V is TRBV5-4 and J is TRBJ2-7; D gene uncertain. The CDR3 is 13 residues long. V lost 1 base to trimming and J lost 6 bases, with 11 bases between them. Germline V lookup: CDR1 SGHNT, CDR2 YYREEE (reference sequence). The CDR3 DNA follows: TGTGCCAGCAGCTTGACCGGAGCTGTCGAGCAGTACTTC. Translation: CASSLTGAVEQYF.

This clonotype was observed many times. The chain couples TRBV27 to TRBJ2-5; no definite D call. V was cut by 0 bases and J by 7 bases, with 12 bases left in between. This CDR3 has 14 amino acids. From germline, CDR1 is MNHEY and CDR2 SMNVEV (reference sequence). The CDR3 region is CASSLSLPGRTQYF. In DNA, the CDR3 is TGTGCCAGCAGTTTATCTTTGCCCGGGCGGACCCAGTACTTC.

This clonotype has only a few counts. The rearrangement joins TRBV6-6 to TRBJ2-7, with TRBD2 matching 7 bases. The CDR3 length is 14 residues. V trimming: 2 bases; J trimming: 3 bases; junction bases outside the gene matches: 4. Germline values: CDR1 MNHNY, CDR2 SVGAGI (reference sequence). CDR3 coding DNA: TGTGCCAGCAGTTACGCGGGAGATCGCTACGAGCAGTACTTC. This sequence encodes CASSYAGDRYEQYF.

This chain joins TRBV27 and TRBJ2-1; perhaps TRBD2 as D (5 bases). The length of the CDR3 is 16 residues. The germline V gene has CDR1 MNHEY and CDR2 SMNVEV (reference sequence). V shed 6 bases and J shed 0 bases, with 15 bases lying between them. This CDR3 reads CASRRGSASSYNEQFF. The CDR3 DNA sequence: TGTGCCAGCAGACGGGGTAGCGCGAGCTCCTACAATGAGCAGTTCTTC.

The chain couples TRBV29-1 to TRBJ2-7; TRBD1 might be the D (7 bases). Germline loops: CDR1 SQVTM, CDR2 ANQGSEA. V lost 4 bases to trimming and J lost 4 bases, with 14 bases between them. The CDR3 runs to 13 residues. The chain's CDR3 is CSVASPGGYEQYF. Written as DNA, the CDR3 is TGCAGCGTTGCCTCGCCAGGGGGGTACGAGCAGTACTTC.

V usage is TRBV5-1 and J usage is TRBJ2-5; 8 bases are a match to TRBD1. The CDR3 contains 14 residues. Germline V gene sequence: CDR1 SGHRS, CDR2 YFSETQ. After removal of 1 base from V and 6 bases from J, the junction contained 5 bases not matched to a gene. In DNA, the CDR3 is TGCGCCAGCAGCTTGACAGGGGGGATACAGACCCAGTACTTC. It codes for CASSLTGGIQTQYF.